This T cell receptor beta chain was sequenced for a study of T cell responses to AZD1222 COVID-19 vaccine. In germline, CDR1 is MGHDK, CDR2 SYGVNS. The CDR3 contains 11 residues. Trimming took off 6 bases at V and 2 bases at J, with 3 bases between the two ends. Repertoires were generated with immunoSEQ multiplex PCR, while TCRdb's copy carries only in-frame clones and drops some. Here the sample spans 250,000 to 300,000 clones, about 94% being singletons. This chain connects TRBV25-1 to TRBJ2-3; unclear D gene. The sample here was peripheral blood, taken 28 days after the second AZD1222 dose. The TCR originated in an adult who received the AZD1222 COVID-19 vaccine. The CDR3 DNA reads as TGTGCCAGCAGGTCCACAGATACGCAGTATTTT. Translation gives CASRSTDTQYF. The whole variable domain, remainder taken from reference TRBV25-1 and TRBJ2-3, is EADIYQTPRYLVIGTGKKITLECSQTMGHDKMYWYQQDPGMELHLIHYSYGVNSTEKGDLSSESTVSRIRTEHFPLTLESARPSHTSQYLCASRSTDTQYFGPGTRLTVL.